Described below is a single T cell receptor (beta chain) sequence and its context. No antigen is known for it. The data belong to a study of shared clonotypes between healthy human individuals. Study-wide results and caveats: Depth of sequencing was expected to influence donor clonotype sharing.

Unsorted PBMC contributed 250 to 350 ng DNA, some 29,000 T cell genomes, to each replicate PCR. The data were produced by immunoSEQ multiplex PCR, yet TCRdb's version contains in-frame clones alone and is incomplete. The table has some 530,000 clones, 78% seen once. With 4 bases clipped from V and 7 bases from J, the junction kept 7 bases outside the gene matches. Germline lookup yields CDR1 SNHLY and CDR2 FYNNEI. This CDR3 is built from 15 residues. This rearrangement joins TRBV2 to TRBJ2-1; 10 nucleotides align to TRBD1. The receptor comes from a woman between 40 and 50 years old in good health. Some clones in this sample may be carry-over from other donors' samples. The sample consisted of PBMCs. As DNA, the CDR3 is TGTGCCAGCAGTGCGGACAGGGGGTTTGGTAATGAGCAGTTCTTC. It encodes CASSADRGFGNEQFF.